These 27 T cell receptor beta chains were sequenced from one sample in a study of Graves' ophthalmopathy and Graves' hyperthyroidism. As the template, RNA transcripts were used to amplify TCR beta CDR3 regions. The workflow started with a first-round RT-PCR run with HTBI primers and then moved on to a second-round multiplex PCR. In TCRdb, the multiplex PCR reads were re-called with MiXCR into one record per CDR3 protein. Of about 740,000 distinct CDR3 sequences in the sample, 40% were seen once. Input material: peripheral blood. These receptors were obtained from an adult man with Graves' ophthalmopathy.

This clonotype came up once. V gene TRBV20-1 combines with J gene TRBJ2-7; perhaps TRBD1 as D (6 bases). This CDR3 has 14 residues. V was trimmed by 6 bases and J by 2 bases, leaving 17 bases between them. Germline V gives CDR1 DFQATT, CDR2 SNEGSKA (reference sequence). CDR3 nucleotides: TGCAGTGCAGTCCCCGGGACATCCCCCTACGAGCAGTACTTC. Its translation is CSAVPGTSPYEQYF.

J is TRBJ2-5 and V is TRBV2; D remains ambiguous. The J call may be in error: the DNA end matches TRBJ2-7 better. This CDR3 comprises 15 residues. Germline CDR1 SNHLY, CDR2 FYNNEI. CDR3: CASRDGRFESYEQYF. CDR3 coding DNA: TGTGCCAGCAGGGATGGACGGTTCGAGTCCTACGAGCAGTACTTC.

This clonotype has a handful of counts. Here the CDR3 reads CSVLGLNRDQSNYGYTF. DNA for the CDR3: TGCAGCGTTCTAGGCCTTAATCGGGATCAATCTAACTATGGCTACACCTTC. The chain has TRBV29-1 and TRBJ1-2; D call uncertain. Germline V gene lookup returns CDR1 SQVTM and CDR2 ANQGSEA. The V gene lost 5 bases and the J gene lost 0 bases, with 22 bases spanning the gap. This CDR3 spans 17 amino acids. Together with reference TRBV29-1 and TRBJ1-2, the CDR3 gives the full variable domain: SAVISQKPSRDICQRGTSLTIQCQVDSQVTMMFWYRQQPGQSLTLIATANQGSEATYESGFVIDKFPISRPNLTFSTLTVSNMSPEDSSIYLCSVLGLNRDQSNYGYTFGSGTRLTVV.

This clonotype was observed a few times. The gene calls are TRBV29-1 and TRBJ1-3; D ambiguous. The germline V and J ends were trimmed by 7 bases and 4 bases, with 14 bases remaining between them. Germline assignment: CDR1 SQVTM and CDR2 ANQGSEA. The CDR3 covers 13 residues. CDR3: CSATSREGNTIYF. Written as DNA, the CDR3 is TGCAGCGCGACGAGTCGGGAGGGAAACACCATATATTTT.

This clonotype was seen a handful of times. The chain recombines TRBV7-9 with TRBJ2-7; D possibly matches TRBD1 or TRBD2 (5 bases each). Germline-derived CDR1 and CDR2 are SEHNR and FQNEAQ (reference sequence). The CDR3 length is 15 residues. Deletions cut 6 bases from V and 0 bases from J, with 15 bases between. The CDR3, as DNA: TGTGCCAGCAGTTTCACCGGGGCTGGCTCCTACGAGCAGTACTTC. Amino acid sequence: CASSFTGAGSYEQYF.

The chain combines TRBV5-4 with TRBJ2-7; D unresolved. Germline CDR1 and CDR2: SGHNT and YYREEE (reference sequence). The V end lost 3 bases, the J end lost 2 bases, and 6 bases lay between the germline ends. The CDR3 runs to 12 residues. This CDR3 is CASSSDAYEQYF. The CDR3 nucleotides read TGTGCCAGCAGCTCGGATGCCTACGAGCAGTACTTC.

This clonotype was observed a handful of times. The CDR3 nucleotides are TGCAGTGCTACAAGGACAGCTAACTATGGCTACACCTTC. Amino acid sequence: CSATRTANYGYTF. This chain uses TRBV20-1 with TRBJ1-2, with D perhaps matching TRBD1 (6 bases). V lost 4 bases to trimming and J lost 0 bases, with 9 bases between them. Germline V gene sequence: CDR1 DFQATT, CDR2 SNEGSKA (reference sequence). The CDR3 is made up of 13 amino acids.

The DNA of the CDR3 is TGTGCCAGCAGTTTGTGGGGTCCCGCCTACGAGCAGTACTTC. This encodes CASSLWGPAYEQYF. The chain employs TRBV2 and TRBJ2-7, with D hard to call. Germline V lookup: CDR1 SNHLY, CDR2 FYNNEI. Trimming removed 5 bases at V and 2 bases at J, with 13 bases between. The CDR3 is 14 residues long.

To note about this clonotype: A clone one base away is much larger, so this may be a read error. J is TRBJ2-2 and V is TRBV10-1, with TRBD2 identical over 8 bases. CDR1 and CDR2 from the germline V gene are WNHNN and SYGVQD (reference sequence). The CDR3 covers 17 residues. CDR3 residues: CASSEVGAGEGTRELFF. The DNA of the CDR3 is TGCGCCAGCAGTGAAGTCGGAGCGGGAGAGGGCACCAGGGAGCTGTTTTTT.

This clonotype appeared many times. The CDR3 protein is CASSQGARYEQYF. The CDR3 bases are TGTGCCAGCAGTCAGGGGGCGAGGTACGAGCAGTACTTC. V and J are TRBV6-5 and TRBJ2-7, with 8 bases lining up with TRBD1. Trimming at V came to 5 bases and at J to 4 bases, leaving 4 bases not matched to a gene. This CDR3 has 13 amino acids. Per the germline V gene, CDR1 is MNHEY and CDR2 is SVGAGI.

This sequence joins TRBV10-3 and TRBJ1-2; 9 bases match TRBD1. The CDR3 loop spans 14 amino acids. The V and J ends lost 10 bases and 9 bases, in that order; junction bases with no gene match: 15. CDR1 and CDR2 (germline): ENHRY, SYGVKD. The CDR3 reads CASTGTGPPYSYTF. DNA of the CDR3: TGTGCCAGTACCGGGACAGGGCCTCCTTATAGCTACACCTTC.

The chain couples TRBV20-1 to TRBJ2-3; 11 bases align to TRBD2. J lost 4 bases, V lost 1 base, and 4 bases had no gene match. Germline V gene data show CDR1 as DFQATT and CDR2 as SNEGSKA (reference sequence). This CDR3 spans 15 amino acids. CDR3 residues: CSARVSGGASDTQYF. The CDR3 DNA reads as TGCAGTGCTAGAGTTAGCGGGGGGGCATCAGATACGCAGTATTTT.

With respect to this clonotype: This may come from a read error, since a much larger clone is one base off. V and J are TRBV10-3 and TRBJ1-1, with 11 nucleotides matching TRBD1. V was pared by 6 bases and J by 6 bases, with 6 bases of the junction left unmatched. The CDR3 is 14 residues long. CDR1 is ENHRY and CDR2 is SYGVKD in the germline V gene. The CDR3 is CAIRPGQGGAEAFF. The CDR3 region has the DNA TGTGCCATCAGACCGGGACAGGGGGGGGCTGAAGCTTTCTTT.

In its sample, this clonotype was seen a few times. V and J are TRBV7-9 and TRBJ2-7; D gene ambiguous. The V gene lost 4 bases and the J gene lost 3 bases, with 13 bases spanning the gap. The CDR3 length is 14 residues. Germline CDR1 and CDR2: SEHNR and FQNEAQ (reference sequence). In DNA form, the CDR3 reads TGTGCCAGCAGCTCCCCGGTGATGGGCTACGAGCAGTACTTC. Translating gives CASSSPVMGYEQYF. Drawing the rest from reference TRBV7-9 and TRBJ2-7, the complete variable domain is DTGVSQNPRHKITKRGQNVTFRCDPISEHNRLYWYRQTLGQGPEFLTYFQNEAQLEKSRLLSDRFSAERPKGSFSTLEIQRTEQGDSAMYLCASSSPVMGYEQYFGPGTRLTVT.

The chain employs TRBV12-3 or TRBV12-4 and TRBJ1-2; 9 nucleotides agree with TRBD1. Trimming cost V 6 bases and J 7 bases; bases outside gene matches: 9. The CDR3 is made up of 14 amino acids. CDR3 bases: TGTGCCAGCAGCCTAACAGGGGGCGCCGCTGGCTACACCTTC. The encoded protein is CASSLTGGAAGYTF.

This clonotype was seen just once. A read error may produce the germline difference seen at one junction end. This chain joins TRBV10-3 and TRBJ2-7; a weak D match, TRBD2 (5 bases). CDR1 and CDR2 from the germline V gene are ENHRY and SYGVKD. The CDR3 has 15 amino acids. As DNA, the CDR3 is TGTGCCAGCAGTTACTCGGAGGCTGCTACCTACGAGCAGTACTTC. It encodes CASSYSEAATYEQYF.

This rearrangement joins TRBV28 to TRBJ2-5, with 7 bases matching TRBD1. V was pared by 7 bases and J by 7 bases, with 12 bases of the junction left unmatched. Germline V gene sequence: CDR1 MDHEN, CDR2 SYDVKM. The CDR3 is made up of 14 amino acids. In DNA form, the CDR3 reads TGTGCCAGCATTAAAGGGGGCTATGTTGGGACCCAGTACTTC. Protein: CASIKGGYVGTQYF.

This chain uses TRBV2 with TRBJ1-1; D perhaps matches TRBD1 (5 bases). This CDR3 is 17 amino acids long. CDR1 is SNHLY and CDR2 is FYNNEI in the germline V gene. Trimming took off 4 bases at V and 0 bases at J, with 18 bases between the two ends. This CDR3 reads CASSVWQGGAMNTEAFF. CDR3 bases: TGTGCCAGCAGTGTGTGGCAGGGAGGCGCTATGAACACTGAAGCTTTCTTT.

In this sample, this clonotype turned up a few times. A read error may produce the germline difference seen at one junction end. DNA of the CDR3: TGTGCCAGCAGTTCCGCCCTCGGGACAGTAATCCGCAATCAGCCCCAGCATTTT. This translates into CASSSALGTVIRNQPQHF. V usage is TRBV24-1 and J usage is TRBJ1-5; the match to TRBD1 covers 7 bases. Germline V gene sequence: CDR1 KGHDR, CDR2 SFDVKD. The CDR3 spans 18 residues.

This clonotype has more than one count but fewer than ten. This chain connects TRBV19 to TRBJ2-7, with 7 bases aligning to TRBD1. Germline V CDR1 and CDR2: LNHDA, SQIVND (reference sequence). J lost 4 bases, V lost 5 bases, and 11 bases had no gene match. This CDR3 spans 15 amino acids. CDR3 bases: TGTGCCAGTAGTCCCTTGAAGACAGGGCGGTACGAGCAGTACTTC. This translates into CASSPLKTGRYEQYF.

This clonotype came up many times. The CDR3 protein is CAVTTGSLNYEQYF. CDR3 DNA: TGTGCCGTTACAACAGGGAGTTTAAACTACGAGCAGTACTTC. This chain links TRBV10-3 with TRBJ2-7; maybe TRBD1 (6 bases). The CDR3 is 14 amino acids. The germline V and J ends were trimmed by 11 bases and 3 bases, with 20 bases remaining between them. Per the germline V gene, CDR1 is ENHRY and CDR2 is SYGVKD.

In this sample, this clonotype turned up a few times. This chain uses TRBV4-3 with TRBJ1-2; unclear D gene. The germline gives CDR1 LGHNA, CDR2 YSLEER. Deletions cut 0 bases from V and 0 bases from J, with 8 bases between. The CDR3 totals 15 residues. The CDR3 reads CASSQDTASNYGYTF. The DNA of the CDR3 is TGCGCCAGCAGCCAAGACACGGCTTCTAACTATGGCTACACCTTC.

The gene calls are TRBV29-1 and TRBJ2-5; the D gene could be TRBD1 or TRBD2 (5 bases each). Germline CDR1 SQVTM, CDR2 ANQGSEA. The CDR3 is 16 amino acids. CDR3 residues: CSGRPGAALYQETQYF. The DNA of the CDR3 is TGCAGTGGACGACCCGGGGCAGCCCTGTACCAAGAGACCCAGTACTTC.

Worth noting for this clonotype: Germline and junction disagree at one end, which may indicate a read error. V is TRBV14 and J is TRBJ1-2; D call uncertain. The CDR3 totals 16 residues. The germline CDR1 and CDR2 sequences are SGHDN and FVKESK. The CDR3 DNA reads as TGCGCCAGCAGCCAAGCTCTCACCGCGGCAAACTATGGCTACACCTTC. Protein sequence: CASSQALTAANYGYTF.

The chain employs TRBV10-2 and TRBJ2-2; a weak D match, TRBD2 (6 bases). Germline lookup yields CDR1 WSHSY and CDR2 SAAADI. V was cut by 2 bases and J by 1 base, with 11 bases left in between. The CDR3 has 16 amino acids. Written as DNA, the CDR3 is TGCGCCAGCAGTGAGGGCTGGGGGGAGAACACCGGGGAGCTGTTTTTT. It encodes CASSEGWGENTGELFF.

In its sample, this clonotype was seen once. A much larger clone sits a single nucleotide away, making a read error possible. The chain combines TRBV7-2 with TRBJ1-1; 9 bases map to TRBD1. The CDR3 spans 13 residues. Germline CDR1 reads SGHTA; CDR2 reads FQGNSA. Trimming cost V 8 bases and J 1 base; bases outside gene matches: 2. As DNA, the CDR3 is TGTGCCAGCCGGGACAGGGCGAACACTGAAGCTTTCTTT. Translating it yields CASRDRANTEAFF.

This clonotype was seen a handful of times. The rearrangement uses TRBV27 and TRBJ2-5; TRBD1 aligns across 8 bases. With 5 bases clipped from V and 5 bases from J, the junction kept 13 bases outside the gene matches. This CDR3 has 16 residues. Germline CDR1 MNHEY, CDR2 SMNVEV (reference sequence). The CDR3 is CASSPIRTGKGETQYF. The CDR3 coding sequence is TGTGCCAGCAGTCCGATTCGGACAGGGAAGGGGGAGACCCAGTACTTC.